A single sample gave rise to the 24 T cell receptor beta chains below, sequenced in a study of CD8+ T cells in alopecia areata (dated by TCRdb to 2016 to 2019). Library preparation used the immunoSEQ multiplex PCR assay. RNA was extracted from all samples and reverse transcribed into cDNA as template for TCR sequencing. TCRdb took this table from immuneACCESS and kept in-frame rearrangements with V and J called. Such tables lack part of the clones; where checked against another copy, unresolved V genes explain under half of the gap, and the rest is unexplained. In this sample the table shows approximately 210,000 clones, 60% of which occur a single time. Of the sample, about 0.94% is held by the ten largest clones. The time point label corresponds to: 20 to 30 weeks on oral tofacitinib. The treatment or condition label of this sample denotes: oral pan-JAK inhibitor, 5-10 mg twice daily. Sequences were derived from CD4+ T cells sorted from blood, sampled at week 24, from a patient treated with tofacitinib. The receptors shown here come from a human donor with alopecia areata.

This clone showed up just a few times. V is TRBV5-6 and J is TRBJ2-7, with a possible D match to TRBD2 (6 bases). The CDR3 has 13 residues. Looked up from germline, CDR1 is SGHDT and CDR2 is YYEEEE. V was trimmed by 4 bases and J by 4 bases, leaving 12 bases between them. CDR3 sequence (DNA): TGTGCCAGCAGCGATCTTGGAGGGTACGAGCAGTACTTC. Protein product: CASSDLGGYEQYF.

The chain links TRBV7-7 to TRBJ2-2; no firm D call. The germline CDR1 and CDR2 sequences are SSHAT and FNYEAQ (reference sequence). Trimming pared 6 bases from V and 2 bases from J, leaving 4 bases between. The CDR3 runs to 12 residues. The DNA of the CDR3 is TGTGCCAGCAGTTATAACACCGGGGAGCTGTTTTTT. Protein sequence: CASSYNTGELFF.

The chain combines TRBV15 with TRBJ2-2, with TRBD1 matching over 8 bases. Germline V gene lookup returns CDR1 LNHNV and CDR2 YYDKDF (reference sequence). Losses at the gene ends were 3 bases for V and 6 bases for J; bases not matched to a gene: 0. The CDR3 is 13 residues long. The CDR3 sequence is CATSRDRAGELFF. The CDR3, as DNA: TGTGCCACCAGCAGGGACAGGGCCGGGGAGCTGTTTTTT. Together with reference TRBV15 and TRBJ2-2, the CDR3 gives the full variable domain: DAMVIQNPRYQVTQFGKPVTLSCSQTLNHNVMYWYQQKSSQAPKLLFHYYDKDFNNEADTPDNFQSRRPNTSFCFLDIRSPGLGDTAMYLCATSRDRAGELFFGEGSRLTVL.

This chain links TRBV29-1 with TRBJ1-1; the D gene is possibly TRBD1 (6 bases). This CDR3 spans 12 amino acids. Trimming took 3 bases from V and 8 from J, leaving 13 bases between them. CDR1 and CDR2 from the germline V gene are SQVTM and ANQGSEA. This CDR3 reads CSVEEGEREAFF. CDR3 sequence (DNA): TGCAGCGTTGAGGAGGGGGAACGCGAAGCTTTCTTT.

This chain connects TRBV7-2 to TRBJ2-5, with 8 bases identical to TRBD1. J lost 4 bases, V lost 3 bases, and 4 bases had no gene match. This CDR3 is built from 14 residues. The germline gives CDR1 SGHTA, CDR2 FQGNSA. CDR3 amino acids: CASSLSRGLETQYF. CDR3 coding DNA: TGTGCCAGCAGCTTGTCCAGGGGGCTAGAGACCCAGTACTTC.

This clone has a handful of counts. This chain uses TRBV21-1 with TRBJ1-6. TRBV21-1 is labeled a pseudogene. The CDR3 has 8 residues. The DNA for the CDR3 is TGCTATAATTCACCCCTCCACTTT. This sequence encodes CYNSPLHF.

The rearrangement links TRBV5-1 to TRBJ1-4; 8 bases align to TRBD1. Unmatched junction bases numbered 8, after V lost 4 bases and J lost 3 bases. Germline loops: CDR1 SGHRS, CDR2 YFSETQ. The CDR3 spans 16 residues. CDR3 sequence: CASSKDRAGPNEKLFF. CDR3 DNA: TGCGCCAGCAGCAAGGACAGGGCGGGACCTAATGAAAAACTGTTTTTT.

The chain uses TRBV6-5 and TRBJ2-7; TRBD1 aligns across 7 bases. After removal of 6 bases from V and 2 bases from J, the junction contained 7 bases not matched to a gene. Germline CDR1 MNHEY, CDR2 SVGAGI. The length of the CDR3 is 14 residues. The CDR3, as DNA: TGTGCCAGCAGACGAGGGACAGAAGCCTACGAGCAGTACTTC. It is translated as CASRRGTEAYEQYF.

In this sample, this clone turned up once. The V call is TRBV30, the J call TRBJ1-5, with D unresolved. V lost 2 bases and J lost 4, with 15 bases in between. The CDR3 has 15 residues. Germline-derived CDR1 and CDR2 are GTSNPN and SVGIG (reference sequence). The CDR3 loop is CAWSKGPGENQPQHF. The CDR3, as DNA: TGTGCCTGGAGTAAAGGACCGGGAGAGAATCAGCCCCAGCATTTT.

This clone has only a few counts. This chain uses TRBV18 with TRBJ2-1; TRBD1 aligns across 8 bases. The CDR3 is 15 amino acids. Germline V gene data show CDR1 as KGHSH and CDR2 as LQKENI. Trimming cost V 4 bases and J 10 bases; bases outside gene matches: 12. The DNA for the CDR3 is TGTGCCAGCTCACGCGGACAGGGACCGAGTTCCGAGCAGTTCTTC. It codes for CASSRGQGPSSEQFF.

The gene calls are TRBV5-6 and TRBJ1-6, with D possibly TRBD1 on 6 matching bases. Germline lookup yields CDR1 SGHDT and CDR2 YYEEEE. V lost 4 bases to trimming and J lost 5 bases, with 10 bases between them. This CDR3 is built from 14 residues. The CDR3 region has the DNA TGTGCCAGCAGCGCGGGACAAAATAATTCACCCCTCCACTTT. Protein: CASSAGQNNSPLHF.

This chain connects TRBV29-1 to TRBJ1-4; no clear D gene. The germline V gene encodes CDR1 SQVTM and CDR2 ANQGSEA. The CDR3 runs to 13 residues. Between the trimmed V and J ends, which lost 4 bases and 8 bases, there was a span of 14 bases. The CDR3 spells CSVVWYPDEKLFF. The CDR3 DNA reads TGCAGCGTTGTGTGGTATCCGGACGAAAAACTGTTTTTT. Full variable domain (remainder filled in from reference TRBV29-1 and TRBJ1-4): SAVISQKPSRDICQRGTSLTIQCQVDSQVTMMFWYRQQPGQSLTLIATANQGSEATYESGFVIDKFPISRPNLTFSTLTVSNMSPEDSSIYLCSVVWYPDEKLFFGSGTQLSVL.

The J gene is TRBJ2-2, the V gene TRBV19, with D unresolved. The CDR3 runs to 14 residues. Between the trimmed V and J ends, which lost 4 bases and 0 bases, there was a span of 6 bases. Germline V gene sequence: CDR1 LNHDA, CDR2 SQIVND (reference sequence). The CDR3 nucleotides are TGTGCCAGTAGTAAACGGACGAACACCGGGGAGCTGTTTTTT. Protein sequence: CASSKRTNTGELFF.

This clone was detected only a few times. The V and J genes are TRBV6-1 and TRBJ2-7; no definite D call. Deletions cut 4 bases from V and 0 bases from J, with 10 bases between. The CDR3 has 14 amino acids. CDR1 and CDR2 (germline): MNHNS, SASEGT. Here the CDR3 reads CASSGTQTSYEQYF. CDR3 DNA sequence: TGTGCCAGCAGTGGCACCCAGACCTCCTACGAGCAGTACTTC.

The V gene is TRBV30, the J gene TRBJ1-3; D gene ambiguous. V was shortened by 5 bases and J by 0 bases, with 8 bases between the two germline ends. The CDR3 is made up of 13 amino acids. Germline lookup yields CDR1 GTSNPN and CDR2 SVGIG (reference sequence). In DNA, the CDR3 is TGTGCCTGGTCTCCCAACTCTGGAAACACCATATATTTT. Amino acid sequence: CAWSPNSGNTIYF.

This chain links TRBV30 with TRBJ2-2, with 9 bases matching TRBD1. This CDR3 region has 15 residues. Germline loops: CDR1 GTSNPN, CDR2 SVGIG (reference sequence). The V gene end was trimmed by 2 bases and the J gene end by 6 bases; junction bases not matched to a gene: 7. Here the CDR3 reads CAWSRWDRVSGELFF. The CDR3 DNA follows: TGTGCCTGGAGTAGGTGGGACAGGGTATCCGGGGAGCTGTTTTTT.

The chain employs TRBV30 and TRBJ1-6, with no clear D. Germline V lookup: CDR1 GTSNPN, CDR2 SVGIG (reference sequence). V lost 1 base, J lost 7 bases, and 11 bases lay in between. The CDR3 sequence is 14 residues long. CDR3 region: CAWSDLGANSPLHF. CDR3 nucleotides: TGTGCCTGGAGTGACCTAGGAGCCAATTCACCCCTCCACTTT.

This clone has just one count. This chain links TRBV19 with TRBJ2-5, with D possibly being TRBD1 (5 bases). The CDR3 totals 13 residues. Trimming removed 5 bases from V and 5 bases from J, with 12 bases in between. Germline V gene sequence: CDR1 LNHDA, CDR2 SQIVND (reference sequence). In nucleotides, the CDR3 is TGTGCCAGTAGTGTTACAGGTTTGGAGACCCAGTACTTC. Translated: CASSVTGLETQYF.

CDR3 sequence reads: CASSLRQGLVTEAFF. The CDR3 nucleotides are TGTGCCAGCAGCTTGAGGCAGGGGCTGGTCACTGAAGCTTTCTTT. The chain combines TRBV5-6 with TRBJ1-1; D is perhaps TRBD1 (6 bases). Looked up from germline, CDR1 is SGHDT and CDR2 is YYEEEE. V lost 1 base and J lost 4, with 14 bases in between. The CDR3 is made up of 15 amino acids.

This clone was counted once. DNA for the CDR3: TGCAGCGTTGTCGTAGGGGTCATGAACACTGAAGCTTTCTTT. It is translated as CSVVVGVMNTEAFF. This chain joins TRBV29-1 and TRBJ1-1, with D perhaps matching TRBD1 (5 bases). Germline lookup yields CDR1 SQVTM and CDR2 ANQGSEA. The V end was cut by 4 bases, the J end by 0 bases, with 12 bases between. The CDR3 has 14 amino acids.

This clone was seen once. The chain joins TRBV19 to TRBJ1-1; 7 positions match TRBD1. Looked up from germline, CDR1 is LNHDA and CDR2 is SQIVND (reference sequence). The CDR3 totals 15 residues. The V and J ends lost 2 bases and 1 base, in that order; junction bases with no gene match: 4. The CDR3 is CASSIYRGSNTEAFF. CDR3 DNA sequence: TGTGCCAGTAGTATATACAGGGGATCGAACACTGAAGCTTTCTTT.

The chain employs TRBV5-1 and TRBJ2-1, with D uncertain. CDR1 and CDR2 (germline): SGHRS, YFSETQ. There are 15 residues in the CDR3. V lost 2 bases and J 0 bases, leaving 9 bases between the germline ends. Here the CDR3 reads CASSFSEDSYNEQFF. The CDR3 DNA reads as TGCGCCAGCAGCTTTTCGGAAGACTCCTACAATGAGCAGTTCTTC. Looking up the rest from reference TRBV5-1 and TRBJ2-1 gives the full variable domain: KAGVTQTPRYLIKTRGQQVTLSCSPISGHRSVSWYQQTPGQGLQFLFEYFSETQRNKGNFPGRFSGRQFSNSRSEMNVSTLELGDSALYLCASSFSEDSYNEQFFGPGTRLTVL.

The rearrangement uses TRBV7-2 and TRBJ2-7; 8 nucleotides match TRBD1. The CDR3 is 16 amino acids. CDR1 SGHTA and CDR2 FQGNSA come from the germline V gene. With V trimmed by 5 bases and J by 1 base, 10 bases remained unmatched. Here the CDR3 DNA reads TGTGCCAGCAGCCCGGACAGGGAGTATGGGTCCTACGAGCAGTACTTC. Its translation is CASSPDREYGSYEQYF.

This clone was counted a few times. V usage is TRBV30 and J usage is TRBJ2-1; 7 bases are a match to TRBD2. Per the germline V gene, CDR1 is GTSNPN and CDR2 is SVGIG (reference sequence). This CDR3 comprises 14 residues. J lost 8 bases, V lost 4 bases, and 11 bases had no gene match. CDR3 loop: CAWTVGSRGDEQFF. CDR3 coding DNA: TGTGCCTGGACTGTCGGTAGCCGGGGGGATGAGCAGTTCTTC.